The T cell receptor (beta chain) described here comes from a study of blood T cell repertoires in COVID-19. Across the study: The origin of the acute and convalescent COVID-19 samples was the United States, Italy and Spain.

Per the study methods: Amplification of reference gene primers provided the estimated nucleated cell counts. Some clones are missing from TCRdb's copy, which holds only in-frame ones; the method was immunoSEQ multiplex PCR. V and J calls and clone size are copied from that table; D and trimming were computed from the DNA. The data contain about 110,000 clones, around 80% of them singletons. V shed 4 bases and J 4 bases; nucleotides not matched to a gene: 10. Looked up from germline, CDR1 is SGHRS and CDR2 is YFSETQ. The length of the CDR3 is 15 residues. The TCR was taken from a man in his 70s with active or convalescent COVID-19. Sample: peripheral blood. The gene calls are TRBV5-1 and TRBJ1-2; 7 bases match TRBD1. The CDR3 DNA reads TGCGCCAGCAGCCCCGGGACAGCCCAGGGCTATGGCTACACCTTC. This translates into CASSPGTAQGYGYTF. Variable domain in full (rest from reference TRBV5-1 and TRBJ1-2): KAGVTQTPRYLIKTRGQQVTLSCSPISGHRSVSWYQQTPGQGLQFLFEYFSETQRNKGNFPGRFSGRQFSNSRSEMNVSTLELGDSALYLCASSPGTAQGYGYTFGSGTRLTVV.